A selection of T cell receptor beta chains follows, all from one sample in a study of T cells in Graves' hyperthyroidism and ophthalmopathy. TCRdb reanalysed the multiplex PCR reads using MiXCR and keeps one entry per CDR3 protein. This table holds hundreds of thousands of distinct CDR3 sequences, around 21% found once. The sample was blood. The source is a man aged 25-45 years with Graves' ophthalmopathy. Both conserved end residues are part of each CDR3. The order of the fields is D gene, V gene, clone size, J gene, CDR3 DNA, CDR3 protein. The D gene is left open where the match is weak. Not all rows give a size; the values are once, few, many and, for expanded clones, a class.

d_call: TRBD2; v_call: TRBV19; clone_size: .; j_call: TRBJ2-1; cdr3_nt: TGTGCCAGTAGCACAACGGGACTAGTCGTGGATGAGCAGTTCTTC; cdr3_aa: CASSTTGLVVDEQFF
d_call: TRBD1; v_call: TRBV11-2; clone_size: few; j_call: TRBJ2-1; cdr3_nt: TGTGCCAGCAGCTTAGATACAGGGGGCCCCTACAATGAGCAGTTCTTC; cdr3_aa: CASSLDTGGPYNEQFF
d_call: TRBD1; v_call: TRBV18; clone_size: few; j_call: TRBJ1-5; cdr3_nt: TGTGCCAGCTCACCCGGCAGGGGGGATCAGCCCCAGCATTTT; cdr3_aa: CASSPGRGDQPQHF
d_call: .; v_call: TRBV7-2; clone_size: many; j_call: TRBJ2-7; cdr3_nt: TGTGCCAGCAGATCCCCAAGCTCCTACGAGCAGTACTTC; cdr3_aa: CASRSPSSYEQYF
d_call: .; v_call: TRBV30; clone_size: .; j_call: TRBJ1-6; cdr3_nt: TGTGCCATACAGGGTGGGGGCAGTAATTCACCCCTCCACTTT; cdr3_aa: CAIQGGGSNSPLHF
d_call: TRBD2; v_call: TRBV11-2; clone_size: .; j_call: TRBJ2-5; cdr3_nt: TGTGCCAGCAGCTTAGTGGGACTAGCGGGAAACGAAGAGACCCAGTACTTC; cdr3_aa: CASSLVGLAGNEETQYF
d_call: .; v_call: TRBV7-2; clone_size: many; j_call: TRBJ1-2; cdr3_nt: TGTGCCAGCAGCTTGGACGGAGCTAACTATGGCTACACCTTC; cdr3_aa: CASSLDGANYGYTF
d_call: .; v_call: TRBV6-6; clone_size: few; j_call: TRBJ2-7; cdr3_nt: TGTGCCAGCAGTTACTCGGGGCAGGGGAACTACGAGCAGTACTTC; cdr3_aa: CASSYSGQGNYEQYF
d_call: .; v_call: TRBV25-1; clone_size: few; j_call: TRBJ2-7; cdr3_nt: TGTGCCAGCATCAACAGGGAGAACCCCTACGAGCAGTACTTC; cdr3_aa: CASINRENPYEQYF
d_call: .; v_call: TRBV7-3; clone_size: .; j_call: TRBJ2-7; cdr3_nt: TGTGCCAGCAGCTTAGGTCCGGGCAGCTCCTACGAGCAGTACTTC; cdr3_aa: CASSLGPGSSYEQYF
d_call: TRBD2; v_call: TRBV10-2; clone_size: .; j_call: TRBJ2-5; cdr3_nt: TGCGCCAGCCTACTAGCGGGAGAGGGGGAGACCCAGTACTTC; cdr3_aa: CASLLAGEGETQYF
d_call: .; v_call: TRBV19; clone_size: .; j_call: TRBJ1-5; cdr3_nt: TGTGCCAGTAGTATAAGTGGAGCCCGCAATCAGCCCCAGCATTTT; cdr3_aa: CASSISGARNQPQHF
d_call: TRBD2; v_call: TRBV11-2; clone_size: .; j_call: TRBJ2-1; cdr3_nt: TGTGCCAGCAGCTGGGGTGGACTAGCGGGTAGGGGTAGGGACAATGAGCAGTTCTTC; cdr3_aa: CASSWGGLAGRGRDNEQFF
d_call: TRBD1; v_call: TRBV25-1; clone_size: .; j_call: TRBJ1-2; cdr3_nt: TGTGCCAGCAGTCGACAGGGCTCCATCTACACCTTC; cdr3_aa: CASSRQGSIYTF
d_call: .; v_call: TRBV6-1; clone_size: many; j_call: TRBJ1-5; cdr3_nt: TGTGCCAGCAGTTCGGGAGACCGATACAATCAGCCCCAGCATTTT; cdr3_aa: CASSSGDRYNQPQHF
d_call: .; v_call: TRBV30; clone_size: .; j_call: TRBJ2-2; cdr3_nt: TGTGCCTGGAGTGTAGGAGAAGGGAGAACCGGGGAGCTGTTTTTT; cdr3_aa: CAWSVGEGRTGELFF
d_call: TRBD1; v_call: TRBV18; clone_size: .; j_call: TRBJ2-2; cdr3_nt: TGTGCCAGCTCACCTGGGAGACAGGGAATAACCGGGGAGCTGTTTTTT; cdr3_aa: CASSPGRQGITGELFF
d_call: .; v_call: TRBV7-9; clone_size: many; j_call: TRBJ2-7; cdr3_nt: TGTGCCACCCGGTTGGGGGAGCAGTACTTC; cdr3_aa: CATRLGEQYF
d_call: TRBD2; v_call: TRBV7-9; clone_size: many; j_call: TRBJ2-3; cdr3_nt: TGTGCCAGCAGCTTTCGCAAAAGGCGGGAGGGCCACGCAGATACGCAGTATTTT; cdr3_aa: CASSFRKRREGHADTQYF
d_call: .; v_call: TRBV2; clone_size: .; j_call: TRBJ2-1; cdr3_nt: TGTGCCAGAGCGACTAGTGTGGATGAGCAGTTCTTC; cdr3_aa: CARATSVDEQFF
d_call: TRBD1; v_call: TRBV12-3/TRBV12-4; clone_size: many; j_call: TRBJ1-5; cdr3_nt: TGTGCCAGCAGTATTAACAGGGGCGGGGGGCATCAGCCCCAGCATTTT; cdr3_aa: CASSINRGGGHQPQHF
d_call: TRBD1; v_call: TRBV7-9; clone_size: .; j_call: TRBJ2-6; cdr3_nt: TGTGCCAGCAGCTTAGGCCCCGGGACAGGAGTCTCTGGGGCCAACGTCCTGACTTTC; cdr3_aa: CASSLGPGTGVSGANVLTF
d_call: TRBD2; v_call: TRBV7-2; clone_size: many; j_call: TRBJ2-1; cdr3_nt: TGTGCCAGCAGCTCCACTAGCGGGAGAAGGCAGTTCTTC; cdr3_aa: CASSSTSGRRQFF
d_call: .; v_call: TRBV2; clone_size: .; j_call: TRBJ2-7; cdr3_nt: TGTGCCAGGGGGGGCTCCGGGCCAAGGGCAGGCTACGAGCAGTACTTC; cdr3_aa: CARGGSGPRAGYEQYF
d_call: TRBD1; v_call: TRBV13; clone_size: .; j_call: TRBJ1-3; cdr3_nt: TGTGCCAGCAGCCCACAACCGACAGGGGTTGGAAACACCATATATTTT; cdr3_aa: CASSPQPTGVGNTIYF